This T cell receptor (beta chain) was sequenced in a study of T cell responses to AZD1222 COVID-19 vaccine. Overall study findings and caveats: White British donors predominated, females outnumbered males, and clonal diversity was possibly underestimated.

Clones were read by immunoSEQ multiplex PCR, and TCRdb kept only the in-frame ones, dropping some. The sample has more than 95,000 clones, about 90% seen once. Germline values: CDR1 LNHDA, CDR2 SQIVND (reference sequence). J lost 12 bases, V lost 6 bases, and 14 bases had no gene match. CDR3 length equals 14 residues. With respect to this clone: Its matching antigen is unknown.

The chain joins TRBV19 to TRBJ2-1, with TRBD1 matching over 7 bases. This sequence originates from an adult in good health. Sequencing was performed on peripheral blood, taken on day 0 of AZD1222 vaccination. CDR3 sequence (DNA): TGTGCCAGTAGGAACCGGGACAGTACAATGATGCAGTTCTTC. This translates into CASRNRDSTMMQFF.